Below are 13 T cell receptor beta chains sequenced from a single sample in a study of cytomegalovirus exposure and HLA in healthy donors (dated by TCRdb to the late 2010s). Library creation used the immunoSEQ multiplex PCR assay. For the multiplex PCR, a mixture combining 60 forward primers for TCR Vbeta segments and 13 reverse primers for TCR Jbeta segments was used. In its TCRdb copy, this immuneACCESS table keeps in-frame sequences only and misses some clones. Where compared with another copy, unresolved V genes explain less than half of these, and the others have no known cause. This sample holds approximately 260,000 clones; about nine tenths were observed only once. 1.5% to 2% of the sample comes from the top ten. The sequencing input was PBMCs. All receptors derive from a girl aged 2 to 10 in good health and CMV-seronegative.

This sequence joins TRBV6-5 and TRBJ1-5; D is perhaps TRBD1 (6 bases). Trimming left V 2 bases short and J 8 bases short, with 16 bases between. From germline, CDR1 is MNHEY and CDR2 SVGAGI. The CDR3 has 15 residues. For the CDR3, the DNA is TGTGCCAGCAGTTACGGTCGACAGGCCCCAAAGCCCCAGCATTTT. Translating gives CASSYGRQAPKPQHF.

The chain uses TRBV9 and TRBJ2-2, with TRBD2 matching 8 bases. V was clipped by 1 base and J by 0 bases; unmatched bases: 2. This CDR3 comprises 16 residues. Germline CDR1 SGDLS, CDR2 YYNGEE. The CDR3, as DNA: TGTGCCAGCAGCGTATCCGGGGGGGCGAACACCGGGGAGCTGTTTTTT. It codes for CASSVSGGANTGELFF.

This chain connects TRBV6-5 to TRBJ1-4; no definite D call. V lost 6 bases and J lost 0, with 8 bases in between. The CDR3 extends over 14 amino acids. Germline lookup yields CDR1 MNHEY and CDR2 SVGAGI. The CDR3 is CASRRAATNEKLFF. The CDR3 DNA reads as TGTGCCAGCAGGAGGGCGGCAACTAATGAAAAACTGTTTTTT.

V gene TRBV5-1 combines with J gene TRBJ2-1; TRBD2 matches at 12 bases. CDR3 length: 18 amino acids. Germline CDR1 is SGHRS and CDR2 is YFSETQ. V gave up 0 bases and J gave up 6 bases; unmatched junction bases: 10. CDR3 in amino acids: CASSLGALLAGGFNEQFF. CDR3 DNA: TGCGCCAGCAGCTTGGGGGCCCTACTAGCGGGAGGTTTCAATGAGCAGTTCTTC.

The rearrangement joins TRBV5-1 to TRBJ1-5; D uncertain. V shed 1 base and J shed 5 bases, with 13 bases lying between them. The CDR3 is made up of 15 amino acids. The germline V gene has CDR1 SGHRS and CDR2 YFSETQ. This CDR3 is CASSLNAGSHQPQHF. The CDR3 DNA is TGCGCCAGCAGCTTGAATGCGGGATCCCATCAGCCCCAGCATTTT.

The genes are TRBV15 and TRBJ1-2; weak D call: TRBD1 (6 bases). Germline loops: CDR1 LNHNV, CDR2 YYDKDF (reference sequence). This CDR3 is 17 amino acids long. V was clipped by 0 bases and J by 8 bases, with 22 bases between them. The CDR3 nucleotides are TGTGCCACCAGCAGAGATAGAGTGTGGGGGGCCGGGAGGGGCTACACCTTC. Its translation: CATSRDRVWGAGRGYTF.

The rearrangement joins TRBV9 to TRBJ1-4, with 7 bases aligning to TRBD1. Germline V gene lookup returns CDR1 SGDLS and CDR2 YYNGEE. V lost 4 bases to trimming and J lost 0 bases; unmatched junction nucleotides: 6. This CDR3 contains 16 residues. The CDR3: CASSRTGFATNEKLFF. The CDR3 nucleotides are TGTGCCAGCAGCCGGACAGGCTTTGCAACTAATGAAAAACTGTTTTTT.

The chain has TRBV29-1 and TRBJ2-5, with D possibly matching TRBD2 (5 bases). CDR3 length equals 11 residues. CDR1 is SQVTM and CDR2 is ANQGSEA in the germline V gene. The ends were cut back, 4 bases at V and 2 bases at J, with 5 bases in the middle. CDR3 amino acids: CSVGGQETQYF. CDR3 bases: TGCAGCGTTGGAGGGCAAGAGACCCAGTACTTC.

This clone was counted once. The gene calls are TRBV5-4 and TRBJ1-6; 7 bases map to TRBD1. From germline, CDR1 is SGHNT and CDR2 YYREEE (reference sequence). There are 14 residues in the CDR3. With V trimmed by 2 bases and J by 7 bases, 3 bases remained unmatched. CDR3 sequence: CASSFADRNSPLHF. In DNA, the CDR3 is TGTGCCAGCAGCTTCGCGGACAGGAATTCACCCCTCCACTTT.

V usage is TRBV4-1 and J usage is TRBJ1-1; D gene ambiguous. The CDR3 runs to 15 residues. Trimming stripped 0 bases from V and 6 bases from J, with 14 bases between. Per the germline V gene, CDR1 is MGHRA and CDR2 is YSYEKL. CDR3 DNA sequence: TGCGCCAGCAGCCAAGATCTTCAGCCAACAGCTGAAGCTTTCTTT. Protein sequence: CASSQDLQPTAEAFF.

CDR3 sequence: CASSEIGSFRDTDTQYF. The DNA for the CDR3 is TGCGCCAGCAGTGAGATTGGCAGTTTCAGGGACACAGATACGCAGTATTTT. The V call is TRBV10-1, the J call TRBJ2-3; maybe TRBD1 (5 bases). Trimming left V 2 bases short and J 2 bases short, with 17 bases between. This CDR3 has 17 residues. Germline V gives CDR1 WNHNN, CDR2 SYGVQD (reference sequence).

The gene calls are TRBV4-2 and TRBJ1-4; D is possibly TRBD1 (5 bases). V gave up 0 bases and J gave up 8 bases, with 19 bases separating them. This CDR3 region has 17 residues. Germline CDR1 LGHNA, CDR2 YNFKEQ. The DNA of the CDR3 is TGTGCCAGCAGCCAAGATAAGGCGGGGCAGGGCTGGGAAAAACTGTTTTTT. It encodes CASSQDKAGQGWEKLFF.

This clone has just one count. In DNA form, the CDR3 reads TGTGCCAGCAGTTTTTCCAGGGCGAACGAGCAGTACTTC. It specifies CASSFSRANEQYF. V is TRBV28 and J is TRBJ2-7, with a tentative D call TRBD1 (5 bases). CDR3 size: 13 residues. The ends were cut back, 3 bases at V and 5 bases at J, with 11 bases in the middle. Germline V lookup: CDR1 MDHEN, CDR2 SYDVKM.